This TCR beta chain was identified during a study of T cell repertoires in cytomegalovirus infection. The sample holds many counts of this clonotype. MiXCR was run by TCRdb on the reads, yielding one entry per CDR3 protein. The sample lists more than 85,000 distinct CDR3 sequences, 16% occurring once. V dropped 1 base and J dropped 5 bases, with 10 bases sitting between them. The CDR3 is made up of 13 amino acids. CDR1 is DFQATT and CDR2 is SNEGSKA in the germline V gene (reference sequence). The chain combines TRBV20-1 with TRBJ2-3; D uncertain. The TCR sequence derives from a human donor in good health (CMV status not recorded). Some clones in this sample may be carry-over from other donors' samples. The source material was PBMCs. The chain's CDR3 is CSARAVIVDTQYF. The CDR3 DNA is TGCAGTGCTAGAGCGGTTATTGTAGATACGCAGTATTTT.